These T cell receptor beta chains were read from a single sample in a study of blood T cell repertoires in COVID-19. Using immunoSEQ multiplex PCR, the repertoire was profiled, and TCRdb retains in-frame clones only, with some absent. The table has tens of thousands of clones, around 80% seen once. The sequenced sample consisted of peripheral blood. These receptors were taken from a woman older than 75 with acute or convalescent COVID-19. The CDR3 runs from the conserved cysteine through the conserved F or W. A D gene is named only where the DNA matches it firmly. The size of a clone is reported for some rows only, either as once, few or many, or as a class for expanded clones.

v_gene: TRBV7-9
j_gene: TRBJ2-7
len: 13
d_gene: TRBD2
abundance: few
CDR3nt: TGTGCCAGCAGCCGGAGCGGGACCTACGAGCAGTACTTC
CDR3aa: CASSRSGTYEQYF

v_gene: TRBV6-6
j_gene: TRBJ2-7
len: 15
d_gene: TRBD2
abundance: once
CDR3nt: TGTGCCAGCAGTCCGACTAGCGGGAGCTTCCACGAGCAGTACTTC
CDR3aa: CASSPTSGSFHEQYF

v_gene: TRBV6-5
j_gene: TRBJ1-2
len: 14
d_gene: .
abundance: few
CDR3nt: TGTGCCAGCAGTTACTCGATACAGCAATATGGCTACACCTTC
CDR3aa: CASSYSIQQYGYTF

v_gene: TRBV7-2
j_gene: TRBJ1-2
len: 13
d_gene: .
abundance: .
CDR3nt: TGTGCCAGCAGCGGAGGGGAGGGGAGAGGCTACACCTTC
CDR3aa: CASSGGEGRGYTF

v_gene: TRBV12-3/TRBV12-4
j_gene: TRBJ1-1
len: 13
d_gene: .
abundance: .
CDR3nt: TGTGCCACCACCCGGGAGAGAGACACTGAAGCTTTCTTT
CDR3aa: CATTRERDTEAFF

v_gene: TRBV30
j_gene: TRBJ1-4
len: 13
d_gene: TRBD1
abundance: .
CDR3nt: TGTGCCTGGACCAGAACAGGGGATGAAAAACTGTTTTTT
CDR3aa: CAWTRTGDEKLFF

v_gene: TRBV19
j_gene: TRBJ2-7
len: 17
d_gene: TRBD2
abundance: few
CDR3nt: TGTGCCAGTAGTACAAGGTCGGGGACTAGCGGGATCTACGAGCAGTACTTC
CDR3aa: CASSTRSGTSGIYEQYF

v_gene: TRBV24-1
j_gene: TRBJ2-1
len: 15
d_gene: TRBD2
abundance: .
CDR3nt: TGTGCCACCAGTGATTTGTGGGGGACTAGTGATGAGCAGTTCTTC
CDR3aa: CATSDLWGTSDEQFF

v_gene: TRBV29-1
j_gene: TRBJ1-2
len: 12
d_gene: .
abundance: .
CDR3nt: TGCAGCGTCGCTGGGGGGGAGGATGGCTACACCTTC
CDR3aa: CSVAGGEDGYTF

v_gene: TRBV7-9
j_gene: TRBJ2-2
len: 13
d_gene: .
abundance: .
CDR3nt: TGTGCCAGCAGCCTTCAGGTATCCGGGGAGCTGTTTTTT
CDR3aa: CASSLQVSGELFF

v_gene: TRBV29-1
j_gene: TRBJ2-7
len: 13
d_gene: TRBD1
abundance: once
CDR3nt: TGCAGCGTTGGACTATACAGGGGTTTTGAGCAGTACTTC
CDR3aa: CSVGLYRGFEQYF

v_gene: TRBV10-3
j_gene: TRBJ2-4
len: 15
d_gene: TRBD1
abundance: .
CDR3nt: TGTGCCATCAGCACCATACCGGGACAGGGGAACATTCAGTACTTC
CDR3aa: CAISTIPGQGNIQYF

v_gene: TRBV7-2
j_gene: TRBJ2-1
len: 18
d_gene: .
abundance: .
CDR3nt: TGTGCCAGCAGCCCCGCCCAGGGCGGGACTCCCACCTACAATGAGCAGTTCTTC
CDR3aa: CASSPAQGGTPTYNEQFF

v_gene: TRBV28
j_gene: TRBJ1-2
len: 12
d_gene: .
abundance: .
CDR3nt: TGTGCCAGCAGTCCCCTTGCGGAGGGCTACACCTTC
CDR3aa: CASSPLAEGYTF

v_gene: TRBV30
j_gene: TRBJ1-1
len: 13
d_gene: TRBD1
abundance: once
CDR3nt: TGTGCCTGGGAGGACAGGGTAGACACTGAAGCTTTCTTT
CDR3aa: CAWEDRVDTEAFF

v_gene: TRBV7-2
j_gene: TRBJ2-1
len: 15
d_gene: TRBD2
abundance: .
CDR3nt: TGTGCCAGCAGCTTGGAGACTAGCGACTTCAATGAGCAGTTCTTC
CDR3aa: CASSLETSDFNEQFF

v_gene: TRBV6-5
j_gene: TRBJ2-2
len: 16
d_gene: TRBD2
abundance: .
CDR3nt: TGTGCCAGCAGTTACGGGGCGGGAGACCGCACCGGGGAGCTGTTTTTT
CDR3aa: CASSYGAGDRTGELFF

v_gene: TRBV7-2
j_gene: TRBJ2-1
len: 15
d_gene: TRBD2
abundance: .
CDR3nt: TGTGCCAGCAGCTTAATGACGGGAGGGGGCAATGAGCAGTTCTTC
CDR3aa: CASSLMTGGGNEQFF

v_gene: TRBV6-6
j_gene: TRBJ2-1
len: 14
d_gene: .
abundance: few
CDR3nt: TGTGCCAGCCGCTACGGCGGAGCCTACAATGAGCAGTTCTTC
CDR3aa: CASRYGGAYNEQFF

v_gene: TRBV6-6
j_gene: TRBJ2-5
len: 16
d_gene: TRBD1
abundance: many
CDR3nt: TGTGCCAGCAGTCCAAGACAGGGGGCGATGCGGGAGACCCAGTACTTC
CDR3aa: CASSPRQGAMRETQYF

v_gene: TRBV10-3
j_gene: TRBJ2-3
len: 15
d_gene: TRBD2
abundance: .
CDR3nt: TGTGCCATCATCAAAACCGGGACTAGCGGGGATACGCAGTATTTT
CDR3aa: CAIIKTGTSGDTQYF

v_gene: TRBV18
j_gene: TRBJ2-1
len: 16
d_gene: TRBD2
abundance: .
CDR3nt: TGTGCCAGCTCACCGGGACTAGCGGGAGCTGTGAATGAGCAGTTCTTC
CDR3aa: CASSPGLAGAVNEQFF

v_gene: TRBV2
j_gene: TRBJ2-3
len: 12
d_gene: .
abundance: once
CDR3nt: TGTGCCAGCAGTCCCCGAGCTGGTACGCAGTATTTT
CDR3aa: CASSPRAGTQYF

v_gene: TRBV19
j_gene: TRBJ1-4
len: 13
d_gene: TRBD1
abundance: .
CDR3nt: TGTGCCAGCCTAAGGGGACAGGGCGAAAAACTGTTTTTT
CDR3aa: CASLRGQGEKLFF

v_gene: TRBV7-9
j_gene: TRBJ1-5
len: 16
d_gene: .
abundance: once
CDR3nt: TGTGTGTTTAGGCAGAGAAAGGGGGTACGCAATCAGCCCCAGCATTTT
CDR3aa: CVFRQRKGVRNQPQHF

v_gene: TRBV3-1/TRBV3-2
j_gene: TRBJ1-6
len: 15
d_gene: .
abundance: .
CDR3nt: TGTGCCAGCAGCCAGAAGGGGAAATTGAATTCACCCCTCCACTTT
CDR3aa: CASSQKGKLNSPLHF

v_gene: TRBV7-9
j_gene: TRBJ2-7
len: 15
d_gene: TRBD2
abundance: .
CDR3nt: TGTGCCAGCAGCTCACCGGGACTAGGTAGAAGAGAGCAGTACTTC
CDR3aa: CASSSPGLGRREQYF

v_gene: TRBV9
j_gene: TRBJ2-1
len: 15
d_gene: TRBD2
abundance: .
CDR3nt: TGTGCCAGCAGCGAGGGACTAGACGGAATAAATGAGCAGTTCTTC
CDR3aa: CASSEGLDGINEQFF

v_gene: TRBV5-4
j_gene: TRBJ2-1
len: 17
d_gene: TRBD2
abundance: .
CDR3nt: TGTGCCAGCAGCTCCGGGACTAGCGGGAGGGCCGGAAATGAGCAGTTCTTC
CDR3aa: CASSSGTSGRAGNEQFF

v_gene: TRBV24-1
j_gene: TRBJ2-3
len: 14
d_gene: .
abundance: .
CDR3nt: TGTGCCGTGGGGTCTACAGGGACCCGAGATACGCAGTATTTT
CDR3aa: CAVGSTGTRDTQYF

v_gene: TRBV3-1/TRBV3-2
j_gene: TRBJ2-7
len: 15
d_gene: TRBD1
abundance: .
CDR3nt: TGTGCCAGCAGCCAATGGGACAGTATGAATAACGAGCAGTACTTC
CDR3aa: CASSQWDSMNNEQYF